This TCR beta chain appears in the sequencing data of a study of PD-L1 blockade in urothelial cancer. Background on the study: Male sex and bladder-origin urothelial cancer characterized twenty-five of the 29 patients. Per blood sample, T cells had a median of 141,255. Patients had been given 0 to 3 earlier chemotherapy regimens.

Regarding time point: pretreatment peripheral blood. Study conclusions and caveats: Patients with below-median pretreatment blood clonality survived longer.

With respect to this clone: The antigen remains unidentified.

Assay used: immunoSEQ multiplex PCR; TCRdb lists only in-frame clones, some missing. This sample has roughly 55,000 clones; approximately 86% occur once, and the top ten carry roughly 22%. The CDR3 contains 15 residues. Losses at the gene ends were 0 bases for V and 3 bases for J; bases not matched to a gene: 5. The V gene's germline CDR1 is SGDLS and CDR2 YYNGEE. The V and J genes are TRBV9 and TRBJ2-7; 8 nucleotides match TRBD2. The clonotype originates from a man in his 60s with urothelial cancer. The specimen comprised PBMCs, sampled around atezolizumab (anti-PD-L1) treatment. CDR3 DNA sequence: TGTGCCAGCAGCGTAGCAGGGACTAGGAACTACGAGCAGTACTTC. As protein: CASSVAGTRNYEQYF.